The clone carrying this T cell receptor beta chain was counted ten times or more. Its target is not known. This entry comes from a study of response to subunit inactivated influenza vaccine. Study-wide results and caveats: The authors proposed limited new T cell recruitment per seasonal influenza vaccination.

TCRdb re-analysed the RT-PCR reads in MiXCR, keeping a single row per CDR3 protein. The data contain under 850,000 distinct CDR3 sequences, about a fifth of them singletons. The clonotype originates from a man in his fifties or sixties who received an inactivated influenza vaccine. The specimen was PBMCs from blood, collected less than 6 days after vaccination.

CDR3 residues: CASSQDITDTQYF. CDR3 in DNA: TGCGCCAGCAGCCAAGATATCACAGATACGCAGTATTTT. The chain recombines TRBV4-3 with TRBJ2-3; D gene ambiguous. The CDR3 sequence is 13 residues long. The germline V gene has CDR1 LGHNA and CDR2 YSLEER. Between the trimmed V and J ends, which lost 0 bases and 2 bases, there was a span of 3 bases.